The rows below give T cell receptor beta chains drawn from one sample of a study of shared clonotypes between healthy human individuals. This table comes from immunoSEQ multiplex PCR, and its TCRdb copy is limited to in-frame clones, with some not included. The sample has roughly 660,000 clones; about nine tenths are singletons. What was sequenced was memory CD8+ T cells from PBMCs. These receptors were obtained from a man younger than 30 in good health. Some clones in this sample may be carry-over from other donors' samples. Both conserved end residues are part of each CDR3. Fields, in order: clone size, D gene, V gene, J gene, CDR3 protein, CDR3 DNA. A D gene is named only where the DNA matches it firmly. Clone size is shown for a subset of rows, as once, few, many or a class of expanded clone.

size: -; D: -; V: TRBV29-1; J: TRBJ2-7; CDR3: CSVVGSYEQYF; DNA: TGCAGCGTTGTTGGCTCCTACGAGCAGTACTTC
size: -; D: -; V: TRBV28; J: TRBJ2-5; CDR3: CASSPRQRVGEEETQYF; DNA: TGTGCCAGCAGCCCTCGGCAGAGAGTAGGCGAGGAAGAGACCCAGTACTTC
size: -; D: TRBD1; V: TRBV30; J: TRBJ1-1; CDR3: CAWSVRTGEEYTEAFF; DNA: TGTGCCTGGAGTGTAAGGACAGGGGAGGAATACACTGAAGCTTTCTTT
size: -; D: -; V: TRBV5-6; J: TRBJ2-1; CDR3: CASSLEWQTNYNEQFF; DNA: TGTGCCAGCAGCTTGGAGTGGCAGACGAATTACAATGAGCAGTTCTTC
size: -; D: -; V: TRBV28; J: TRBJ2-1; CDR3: CASSFKLVSSYNEQFF; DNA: TGTGCCAGCAGTTTTAAGTTGGTGAGCTCCTACAATGAGCAGTTCTTC
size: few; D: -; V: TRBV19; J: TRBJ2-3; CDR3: CASSTLTGLRSDTQYF; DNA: TGTGCCAGTAGTACTCTAACGGGACTTAGATCAGATACGCAGTATTTT
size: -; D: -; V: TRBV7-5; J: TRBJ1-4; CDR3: CASSLGREDEKLFF; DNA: TGTGCCAGCAGCCTCGGCAGGGAGGATGAAAAACTGTTTTTT
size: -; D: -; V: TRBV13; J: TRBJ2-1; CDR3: CASSSGVGSSYNEQFF; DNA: TGTGCCAGCAGCTCGGGTGTCGGTAGCTCCTACAATGAGCAGTTCTTC
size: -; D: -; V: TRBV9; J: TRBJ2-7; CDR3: CASRGFPFPYEQYF; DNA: TGTGCCAGCAGGGGGTTTCCTTTTCCGTACGAGCAGTACTTC
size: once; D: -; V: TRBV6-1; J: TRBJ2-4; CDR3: CASSVQFGGRQNIQYF; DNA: TGTGCCAGCAGTGTCCAATTTGGGGGGAGGCAAAACATTCAGTACTTC
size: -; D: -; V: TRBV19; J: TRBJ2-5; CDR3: CASSIFFLAGGLQETQYF; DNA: TGTGCCAGTAGTATTTTCTTTTTGGCAGGGGGACTTCAAGAGACCCAGTACTTC
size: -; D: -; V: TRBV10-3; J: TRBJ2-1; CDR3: CAISESPSSEQFF; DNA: TGTGCCATCAGTGAGTCGCCTTCGTCTGAGCAGTTCTTC
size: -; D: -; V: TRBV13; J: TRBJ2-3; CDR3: CASSLEASDTQYF; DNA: TGTGCCAGCAGCTTAGAGGCATCAGATACGCAGTATTTT
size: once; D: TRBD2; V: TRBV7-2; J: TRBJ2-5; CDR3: CASSPIPAGVYQETQYF; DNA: TGTGCCAGCAGCCCAATCCCAGCGGGAGTTTACCAAGAGACCCAGTACTTC
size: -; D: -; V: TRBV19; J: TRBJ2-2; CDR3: CASRQPNTGELFF; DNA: TGTGCCAGTCGACAACCGAACACCGGGGAGCTGTTTTTT
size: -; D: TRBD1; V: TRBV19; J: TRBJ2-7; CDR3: CASSDRGLEQYF; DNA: TGTGCCAGTAGTGACAGGGGTCTCGAGCAGTACTTC
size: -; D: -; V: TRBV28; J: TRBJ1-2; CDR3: CASSLAGSGYGYTF; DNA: TGTGCCAGCAGTTTGGCAGGTTCGGGGTATGGCTACACCTTC
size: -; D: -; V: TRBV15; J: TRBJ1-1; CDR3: CATTGAGRGNTEAFF; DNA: TGTGCCACCACAGGGGCAGGCCGGGGGAACACTGAAGCTTTCTTT
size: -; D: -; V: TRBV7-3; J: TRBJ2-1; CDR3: CASSSSNLGSFHNEQFF; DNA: TGTGCCAGCAGCTCCTCCAACCTAGGTTCGTTCCACAATGAGCAGTTCTTC
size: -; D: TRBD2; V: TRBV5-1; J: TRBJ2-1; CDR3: CASGGLAGVSDEQFF; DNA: TGCGCCAGCGGCGGACTAGCGGGAGTTTCGGATGAGCAGTTCTTC
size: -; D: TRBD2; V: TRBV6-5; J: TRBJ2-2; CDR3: CATMAGGSDTGELFF; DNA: TGTGCTACCATGGCGGGAGGATCGGACACCGGGGAGCTGTTTTTT
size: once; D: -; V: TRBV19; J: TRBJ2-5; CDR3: CASSMRLDGETQYF; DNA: TGTGCCAGTAGTATGAGGCTAGATGGGGAGACCCAGTACTTC
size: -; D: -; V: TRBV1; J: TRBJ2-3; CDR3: CTSSQDGTSGSVNTQYF; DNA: TGCACCAGCAGCCAAGATGGTACTAGCGGGAGCGTCAATACGCAGTATTTT
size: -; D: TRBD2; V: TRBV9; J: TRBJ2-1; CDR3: CASSVATGTSVYNEQFF; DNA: TGTGCCAGCAGCGTAGCAACCGGGACTAGCGTCTACAATGAGCAGTTCTTC
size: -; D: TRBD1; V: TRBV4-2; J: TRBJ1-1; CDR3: CASSQTRRQGVTEAFF; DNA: TGTGCCAGCAGCCAAACTAGGAGGCAGGGGGTCACTGAAGCTTTCTTT
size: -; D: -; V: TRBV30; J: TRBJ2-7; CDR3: CAWSRPGNEQYF; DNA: TGTGCCTGGAGTCGACCGGGAAACGAGCAGTACTTC
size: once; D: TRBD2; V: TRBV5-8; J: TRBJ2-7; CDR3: CASSSPGTNSYEQYF; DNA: TGTGCCAGCAGCTCCCCCGGGACTAACAGCTACGAGCAGTACTTC
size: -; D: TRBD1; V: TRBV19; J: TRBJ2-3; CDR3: CASSIRTGGADTQYF; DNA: TGTGCCAGTAGTATAAGGACAGGGGGCGCAGATACGCAGTATTTT
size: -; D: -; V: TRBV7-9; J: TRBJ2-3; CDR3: CASSWGFGQHTDTQYF; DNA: TGTGCCAGCAGCTGGGGGTTTGGGCAGCACACAGATACGCAGTATTTT
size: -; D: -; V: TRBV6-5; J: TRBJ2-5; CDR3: CASSYSGTLGGETQYF; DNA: TGTGCCAGCAGTTACTCCGGGACACTGGGCGGAGAGACCCAGTACTTC
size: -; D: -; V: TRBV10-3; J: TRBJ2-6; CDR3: CAVSRGSGANVLTF; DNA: TGTGCCGTATCACGGGGCTCTGGGGCCAACGTCCTGACTTTC
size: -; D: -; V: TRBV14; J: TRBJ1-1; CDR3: CASSQETVSEAFF; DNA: TGTGCCAGCAGCCAAGAGACGGTCAGTGAAGCTTTCTTT
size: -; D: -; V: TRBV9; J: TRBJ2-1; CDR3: CASSPLEVEQFF; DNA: TGTGCCAGCAGCCCTCTCGAGGTTGAGCAGTTCTTC
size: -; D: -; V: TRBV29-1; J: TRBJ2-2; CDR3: CSVAPASGELFF; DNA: TGCAGCGTTGCCCCAGCCTCCGGGGAGCTGTTTTTT
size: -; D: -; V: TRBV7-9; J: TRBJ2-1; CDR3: CASSLRGSNINEQFF; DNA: TGTGCCAGCAGCTTAAGGGGAAGTAATATCAATGAGCAGTTCTTC
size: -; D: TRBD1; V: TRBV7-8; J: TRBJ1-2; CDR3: CASSLAPRTGIYGYTF; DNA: TGTGCCAGCAGCTTAGCTCCGAGGACAGGGATCTATGGCTACACCTTC
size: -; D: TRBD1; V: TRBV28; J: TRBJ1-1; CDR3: CASSLLAGTGHGAEAFF; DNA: TGTGCCAGCAGTTTATTGGCCGGGACAGGGCACGGTGCTGAAGCTTTCTTT
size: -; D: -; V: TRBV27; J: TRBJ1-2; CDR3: CASSPPQSYYGYTF; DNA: TGTGCCAGCAGTCCCCCGCAGAGTTACTATGGCTACACCTTC
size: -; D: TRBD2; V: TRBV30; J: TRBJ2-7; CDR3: CAWRLAGSYEQYF; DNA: TGTGCCTGGAGGTTAGCGGGATCCTACGAGCAGTACTTC
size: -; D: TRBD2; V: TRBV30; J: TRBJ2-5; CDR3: CAWSVRTSGSLYQETQYF; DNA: TGTGCCTGGAGTGTACGTACTAGCGGGAGCCTCTACCAAGAGACCCAGTACTTC
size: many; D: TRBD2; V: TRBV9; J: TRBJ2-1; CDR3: CASSSPSGSANEQFF; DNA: TGTGCCAGCAGCTCCCCTAGCGGGAGTGCGAATGAGCAGTTCTTC
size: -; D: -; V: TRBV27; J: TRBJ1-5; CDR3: CASSWDSNQPQHF; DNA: TGTGCCAGCAGTTGGGATAGCAATCAGCCCCAGCATTTT
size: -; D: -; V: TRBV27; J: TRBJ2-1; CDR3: CASSLDRQVDEQFF; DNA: TGTGCCAGCAGTTTAGATAGGCAGGTGGATGAGCAGTTCTTC
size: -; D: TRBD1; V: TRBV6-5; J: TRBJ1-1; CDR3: CASEPRTGATEAFF; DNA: TGTGCCAGTGAACCTCGGACAGGGGCGACTGAAGCTTTCTTT
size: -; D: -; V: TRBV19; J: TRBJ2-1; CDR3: CASSIMDYNEQFF; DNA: TGTGCCAGTAGTATCATGGATTACAATGAGCAGTTCTTC
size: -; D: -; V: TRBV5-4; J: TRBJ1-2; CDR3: CASSLAAGHGYTF; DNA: TGTGCCAGCAGCTTGGCCGCAGGGCATGGCTACACCTTC
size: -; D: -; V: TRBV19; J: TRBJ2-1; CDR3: CASNLGSSYNEQFF; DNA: TGTGCCAGTAACCTCGGCAGCTCCTACAATGAGCAGTTCTTC
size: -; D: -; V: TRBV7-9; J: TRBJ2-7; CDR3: CASSLSGPPLKRVEQYF; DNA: TGTGCCAGCAGCTTATCCGGACCGCCCCTAAAACGGGTCGAGCAGTACTTC
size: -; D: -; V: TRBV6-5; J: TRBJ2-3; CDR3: CASSGRHGTDTQYF; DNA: TGTGCCAGCAGTGGCCGACACGGCACAGATACGCAGTATTTT
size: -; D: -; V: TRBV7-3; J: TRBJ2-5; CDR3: CASSASPGAGETQYF; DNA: TGTGCCAGCAGCGCCTCGCCCGGGGCGGGAGAGACCCAGTACTTC
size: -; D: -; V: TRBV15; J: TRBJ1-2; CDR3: CATSSDRTTNYGYTF; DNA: TGTGCCACCAGCAGTGACCGCACCACTAACTATGGCTACACCTTC
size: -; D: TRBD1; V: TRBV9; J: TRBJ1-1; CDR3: CASSAPGQTNTEAFF; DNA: TGTGCCAGCAGCGCTCCGGGACAGACAAACACTGAAGCTTTCTTT
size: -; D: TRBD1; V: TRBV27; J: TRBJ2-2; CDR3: CASSLGGWSGELFF; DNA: TGTGCCAGCAGTCTAGGGGGCTGGAGCGGGGAGCTGTTTTTT
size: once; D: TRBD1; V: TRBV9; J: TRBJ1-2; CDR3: CASSGFRQGVDYGYTF; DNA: TGTGCCAGCAGCGGCTTCCGACAGGGCGTTGACTATGGCTACACCTTC
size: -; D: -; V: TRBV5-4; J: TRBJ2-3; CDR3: CASSSPTRTVRTSTDTQYF; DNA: TGTGCCAGCAGCTCGCCTACTCGGACAGTGCGAACTAGCACAGATACGCAGTATTTT
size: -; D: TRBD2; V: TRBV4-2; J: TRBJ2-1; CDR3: CASSQGSGRALIRAYNEQFF; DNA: TGTGCCAGCAGCCAAGGTAGCGGGAGGGCCTTAATCCGCGCCTACAATGAGCAGTTCTTC
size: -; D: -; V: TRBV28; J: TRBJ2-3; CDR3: CASSLLGIGHTQYF; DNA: TGTGCCAGCAGTTTATTAGGGATAGGGCATACGCAGTATTTT
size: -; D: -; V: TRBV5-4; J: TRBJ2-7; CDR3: CASSLPGENYEQYF; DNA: TGTGCCAGCAGCTTGCCGGGAGAGAACTACGAGCAGTACTTC
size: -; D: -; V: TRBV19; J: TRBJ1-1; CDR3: CASSLGPGTEAFF; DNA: TGTGCCAGTAGTCTCGGACCAGGCACTGAAGCTTTCTTT
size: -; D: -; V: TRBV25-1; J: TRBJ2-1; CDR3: CASSYLGTDNEQFF; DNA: TGTGCCAGCAGCTACCTCGGGACTGACAATGAGCAGTTCTTC